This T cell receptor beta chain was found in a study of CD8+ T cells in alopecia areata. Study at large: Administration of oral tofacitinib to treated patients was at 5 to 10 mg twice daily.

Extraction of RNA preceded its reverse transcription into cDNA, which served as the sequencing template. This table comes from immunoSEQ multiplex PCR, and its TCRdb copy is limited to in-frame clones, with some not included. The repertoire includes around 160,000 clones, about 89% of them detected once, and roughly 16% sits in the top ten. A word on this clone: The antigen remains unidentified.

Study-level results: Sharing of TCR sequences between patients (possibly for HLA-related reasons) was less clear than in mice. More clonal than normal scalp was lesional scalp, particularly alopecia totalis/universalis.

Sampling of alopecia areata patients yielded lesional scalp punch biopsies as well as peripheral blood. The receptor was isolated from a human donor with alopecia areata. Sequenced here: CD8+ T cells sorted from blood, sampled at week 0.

CDR3: CSVDLRTGPSYEQYF. CDR3 sequence (DNA): TGCAGCGTTGACCTCAGGACAGGGCCTTCCTACGAGCAGTACTTC. The chain joins TRBV29-1 to TRBJ2-7; 8 nucleotides match TRBD1. Germline CDR1 reads SQVTM; CDR2 reads ANQGSEA. CDR3 length: 15 residues. V was clipped by 3 bases and J by 1 base; unmatched bases: 8.